This TCR beta chain was observed in a study of T cells after yellow fever vaccination (dated by TCRdb to the late 2010s). Study-wide context: The SMART-Seq v4 Ultra Low Input RNA kit was used to prepare libraries from fractions with low cell numbers. Bulk TCR alpha and beta repertoires were sequenced longitudinally to track T-cell clones before and after primary and booster YFV17D yellow fever vaccination. Two healthy male donors made up the cohort, one aged 18 to 29 years and the other aged 30 to 39 years. Blood samples were taken at several timepoints before and after primary and secondary immunization, and bulk PBMC replicates and cell subsets were isolated. Study-wide findings and limitations: Most clones expanded after primary vaccination (about 96% of CD4 and 88% of CD8) were re-detected after the booster, suggesting that broad memory maintenance occurred. A small fraction of clonotypes showed up in both the CD4 and CD8 compartments, probably as a result of convergent recombination. Computational filtering was needed because FACS-sorted repertoires could contain abundant contaminating clonotypes from the bulk population. Compared with the primary T-cell response, the secondary T-cell response was faster but weaker, reaching its peak on day 5 rather than on day 15. The study included only two donors, which limits how far the findings can be generalized.

The meaning of the sample's treatment or condition label: live attenuated yellow fever vaccine strain. A standard Ficoll-Paque protocol was used to isolate PBMCs from peripheral blood. Dynabeads CD4 and CD8 positive selection kits were used to isolate the CD4 and CD8 T-cell fractions. RNA was extracted with TriZol from bulk PBMCs, CD4 and CD8 fractions, and dextramer-positive and dextramer-negative fractions. Data came from an Illumina NovaSeq 6000. TCR cDNA was made using 5'RACE template switching, a step that added a universal primer site and unique molecular identifiers. Priming for cDNA synthesis came from both the TCR alpha and TCR beta constant segments. Libraries were amplified in two PCR steps, with sample barcodes and sequencing adapters added in the second step. Sequencing of libraries was performed on Illumina HiSeq 2500 (2x100 bp) or NovaSeq (2x150 bp). The paper's data handling went like this. Reads were demultiplexed and collapsed into UMI consensus sequences with MIGEC, and V(D)J alignment was performed with MiXCR. Vaccine-responding clonotypes were identified with edgeR using replicate PBMC samples, with FDR below 0.01 and a log2 fold change above 5 up to day 15 being required. Each bulk clonotype received a CD4 or CD8 identity based on whether the sequenced CD4 or CD8 repertoire contained that clonotype at higher abundance. The raw public reads went through TCRdb reprocessing: fastp at Q25, MiXCR clone calling, in-frame beta chains kept. Each entry is one CDR3 protein sequence, shown with its most common DNA and genes. Here the V and J calls rest on TCRdb's processing, not on the authors' analysis. Across this sample there are 300,000 to 350,000 distinct CDR3 sequences, with around 11% seen only once. The ten largest clones capture about 3% of the sample.

In this sample, this clonotype turned up many times. No antigen is known for it. There are no base qualities to consult, and no much larger clone falls within one base. Sequences KGHDR (CDR1) and SFDVKD (CDR2) are obtained from the germline V gene. From cysteine to phenylalanine, the CDR3 is 16 amino acids long. CDR3 DNA only is kept here, 48 bases in frame from base 1. Relative to germline, V is 5 bases shorter and J is 0 bases shorter, with 13 bases between their ends. This specimen was CD4+ T cells sorted from PBMCs, taken 45 days after the yellow fever booster vaccination. Here the chain combines TRBV24-1 and TRBJ2-1; the D segment could be TRBD2, given 5 matching bases. The sequence came from a man aged 18 to 30 who received the YFV17D yellow fever vaccine. The DNA sequence is TGTGCCACCAGTGCCGCACTAGTTAGCTCCTACAATGAGCAGTTCTTC. Its protein reads: CATSAALVSSYNEQFF.